One and the same sample provided the 20 T cell receptor beta chains below, sequenced in a study of T cells in tuberculosis. TCRdb's table, derived via immunoSEQ multiplex PCR, lists solely in-frame clones and lacks some. This table has roughly 32,000 clones, approximately 93% appearing once. Described time point: new active TB diagnosis, blood taken before or within 7 days of starting treatment. This specimen was PBMCs, taken at tuberculosis diagnosis. The receptor source for this set is an adult with tuberculosis.

The chain is built from TRBV30 and TRBJ2-3, with D perhaps TRBD2 (5 bases). The CDR3 totals 14 residues. V lost 2 bases and J 0 bases, leaving 9 bases between the germline ends. CDR1 is GTSNPN, CDR2 SVGIG, per germline (reference sequence). CDR3 amino acids: CAWSLTRSTDTQYF. Written as DNA, the CDR3 is TGTGCCTGGAGTTTAACTAGGAGCACAGATACGCAGTATTTT.

This clone has just one count. The V gene is TRBV27, the J gene TRBJ2-7; perhaps TRBD1 as D (6 bases). Trimming cost V 9 bases and J 7 bases, with 19 bases left between them. CDR1 and CDR2 (germline): MNHEY, SMNVEV (reference sequence). The CDR3 has 13 amino acids. This chain's CDR3 is CARHLGGPWEQYF. The DNA of the CDR3 is TGTGCCAGACACCTTGGGGGCCCCTGGGAGCAGTACTTC.

In regard to this clone: Relative to the germline gene, one junction end is altered; a read error may explain this. This rearrangement joins TRBV7-7 to TRBJ2-7, with 8 bases fitting TRBD1. Germline lookup yields CDR1 SSHAT and CDR2 FNYEAQ (reference sequence). The CDR3 contains 13 residues. The CDR3 DNA is TGTGCTAGCAGCCCCAAAACAGGGGGTGAGCAGTACTTC. It encodes CASSPKTGGEQYF.

CDR3 nucleotides: TGCGCCAGCACAGGGGTCCTCTACGAGCAGTACTTC. It yields the protein CASTGVLYEQYF. V is TRBV10-2 and J is TRBJ2-7, with D perhaps TRBD1 (6 bases). Germline CDR1 is WSHSY and CDR2 is SAAADI. This CDR3 contains 12 residues. Trimming took off 7 bases at V and 3 bases at J, with 10 bases between the two ends.

This chain links TRBV5-1 with TRBJ2-7; 12 bases are a match to TRBD2. The junction had 4 bases not matched to a gene; V was cut back by 0 bases and J by 3 bases. The germline V gene has CDR1 SGHRS and CDR2 YFSETQ. CDR3 length equals 16 residues. CDR3: CASSLATSGGIYEQYF. DNA of the CDR3: TGCGCCAGCAGCTTGGCCACTAGCGGGGGGATCTACGAGCAGTACTTC. The variable domain in full, with the rest retrieved from reference TRBV5-1 and TRBJ2-7, is KAGVTQTPRYLIKTRGQQVTLSCSPISGHRSVSWYQQTPGQGLQFLFEYFSETQRNKGNFPGRFSGRQFSNSRSEMNVSTLELGDSALYLCASSLATSGGIYEQYFGPGTRLTVT.

The chain carries TRBV5-1 and TRBJ2-2; perhaps TRBD1 as D (5 bases). V lost 1 base and J 0 bases, leaving 7 bases between the germline ends. CDR3 length: 15 amino acids. The V gene's germline CDR1 is SGHRS and CDR2 YFSETQ. The CDR3 reads CASSLLGPNTGELFF. DNA of the CDR3: TGCGCCAGCAGCTTGTTGGGGCCGAACACCGGGGAGCTGTTTTTT. The full variable domain, rest sourced from reference TRBV5-1 and TRBJ2-2, is KAGVTQTPRYLIKTRGQQVTLSCSPISGHRSVSWYQQTPGQGLQFLFEYFSETQRNKGNFPGRFSGRQFSNSRSEMNVSTLELGDSALYLCASSLLGPNTGELFFGEGSRLTVL.

CDR3 coding DNA: TGCAGCGTTGTAGGGACTGAGACCTACGAGCAGTACTTC. Translation: CSVVGTETYEQYF. The chain carries TRBV29-1 and TRBJ2-7, with TRBD2 as a possible D gene (6 bases). The CDR3 extends over 13 amino acids. V was trimmed by 4 bases and J by 2 bases, leaving 12 bases between them. CDR1 and CDR2 from the germline V gene are SQVTM and ANQGSEA.

The genes are TRBV5-4 and TRBJ2-7; a possible D gene is TRBD1 (5 bases). The germline V gene has CDR1 SGHNT and CDR2 YYREEE (reference sequence). The V and J ends lost 2 bases and 0 bases respectively, with 15 bases between them. This CDR3 is built from 16 residues. The CDR3 loop is CASSFGGAVSSYEQYF. CDR3 in DNA: TGTGCCAGCAGCTTTGGTGGGGCGGTGAGCTCCTACGAGCAGTACTTC.

V usage is TRBV6-5 and J usage is TRBJ1-2; TRBD1 matches at 9 bases. V was pared by 2 bases and J by 4 bases, with 5 bases of the junction left unmatched. Looked up from germline, CDR1 is MNHEY and CDR2 is SVGAGI. The CDR3 loop spans 15 amino acids. The CDR3 region is CASSYDEGQGYGYTF. Written as DNA, the CDR3 is TGTGCCAGCAGTTACGATGAGGGACAGGGCTATGGCTACACCTTC.

The chain recombines TRBV4-1 with TRBJ2-2, with TRBD2 matching 8 bases. After removal of 4 bases from V and 0 bases from J, the junction contained 10 bases not matched to a gene. Germline CDR1 reads MGHRA; CDR2 reads YSYEKL. The CDR3 totals 18 residues. In nucleotides, the CDR3 is TGCGCCAGCAGCCGGAGCGGTAGCGGGGCACCGAACACCGGGGAGCTGTTTTTT. It specifies CASSRSGSGAPNTGELFF.

The V gene is TRBV29-1, the J gene TRBJ2-1, with 9 bases identical to TRBD2. The CDR3 runs 14 residues. The V gene end was trimmed by 2 bases and the J gene end by 7 bases; junction bases not matched to a gene: 6. Germline V CDR1 and CDR2: SQVTM, ANQGSEA. The CDR3 loop is CSVERAGGPNEQFF. The CDR3 DNA is TGCAGCGTTGAAAGGGCGGGGGGGCCGAATGAGCAGTTCTTC.

The chain is built from TRBV9 and TRBJ1-6, with 7 bases that match TRBD1. The CDR3 is 15 amino acids. Per the germline V gene, CDR1 is SGDLS and CDR2 is YYNGEE. V shed 3 bases and J 10 bases; nucleotides not matched to a gene: 10. As DNA, the CDR3 is TGTGCCAGCAGCGCGTCGACAGGGAAGGGGTCACCCCTCCACTTT. This gives the protein CASSASTGKGSPLHF.

In its sample, this clone was seen a few times. V usage is TRBV7-6 and J usage is TRBJ1-1; 7 nucleotides agree with TRBD1. The trim removed 5 bases at V and 0 bases at J, leaving 6 bases unmatched. CDR1 is SGHVS, CDR2 FNYEAQ, per germline. The CDR3 sequence is 15 residues long. The CDR3 bases are TGTGCCAGCAGCGCGTGGGGACAGATGAACACTGAAGCTTTCTTT. Translated, it gives CASSAWGQMNTEAFF.

This chain connects TRBV7-3 to TRBJ1-1, with D perhaps TRBD1 (5 bases). The CDR3 consists of 13 residues. CDR1 is SGHTA and CDR2 is FQGTGA in the germline V gene. V lost 4 bases to trimming and J lost 5 bases, with 11 bases between them. CDR3 loop: CASSSGQGTEAFF. Here the CDR3 DNA reads TGTGCCAGCAGCTCCGGGCAGGGAACTGAAGCTTTCTTT. Using reference TRBV7-3 and TRBJ1-1 for the parts outside the CDR3, the full variable domain is GAGVSQTPSNKVTEKGKYVELRCDPISGHTALYWYRQSLGQGPEFLIYFQGTGAADDSGLPNDRFFAVRPEGSVSTLKIQRTERGDSAVYLCASSSGQGTEAFFGQGTRLTVV.

For this clone: One end of the junction does not line up with germline, which may come from a read error. This sequence joins TRBV6-1 and TRBJ2-3; D uncertain. CDR1 MNHNS and CDR2 SASEGT come from the germline V gene. The CDR3 contains 16 residues. DNA of the CDR3: TGTGCCAGTAGTGCCGCGCCCCAAAGCCGCACAGATACGCAGTATTTT. Residues: CASSAAPQSRTDTQYF.

The genes are TRBV2 and TRBJ2-2, with a tentative D call TRBD2 (5 bases). Germline CDR1 reads SNHLY; CDR2 reads FYNNEI. The CDR3 is made up of 13 amino acids. The V and J ends lost 5 bases and 7 bases respectively, with 11 bases between them. The chain's CDR3 is CASSLYGSGELFF. DNA for the CDR3: TGTGCCAGCAGTCTGTATGGGAGCGGGGAGCTGTTTTTT.

This chain joins TRBV27 and TRBJ2-7, with 9 bases that match TRBD1. Germline CDR1 reads MNHEY; CDR2 reads SMNVEV (reference sequence). The CDR3 runs 14 residues. The ends lost 7 bases at V and 1 base at J; junction bases unmatched: 5. CDR3 coding DNA: TGTGCCAGCAAACTGGGACAGGGTTCCTACGAGCAGTACTTC. This sequence encodes CASKLGQGSYEQYF.

This chain connects TRBV11-2 to TRBJ2-7; a weak D match, TRBD2 (6 bases). The CDR3 has 14 amino acids. The germline V and J ends were trimmed by 6 bases and 2 bases, with 14 bases remaining between them. CDR1 is SGHAT, CDR2 FQNNGV, per germline. CDR3 region: CASRDPGLTYEQYF. CDR3 coding DNA: TGTGCCAGCAGGGATCCGGGACTGACCTACGAGCAGTACTTC.

The chain has TRBV5-1 and TRBJ1-1; 11 positions agree with TRBD1. CDR3 size: 19 residues. V shed 6 bases, J shed 4 bases, and the junction held 20 bases outside the gene matches. The V gene's germline CDR1 is SGHRS and CDR2 YFSETQ. CDR3 nucleotide sequence: TGCGCCAGCAAACGGCCAGAGGACCGGGACAGGGGGAAAGTCACTGAAGCTTTCTTT. Residues: CASKRPEDRDRGKVTEAFF. Together with reference TRBV5-1 and TRBJ1-1, the CDR3 gives the full variable domain: KAGVTQTPRYLIKTRGQQVTLSCSPISGHRSVSWYQQTPGQGLQFLFEYFSETQRNKGNFPGRFSGRQFSNSRSEMNVSTLELGDSALYLCASKRPEDRDRGKVTEAFFGQGTRLTVV.

In its sample, this clone was seen once. The chain recombines TRBV30 with TRBJ1-4; 9 bases fit TRBD1. This CDR3 region has 14 residues. CDR1 is GTSNPN and CDR2 is SVGIG in the germline V gene (reference sequence). Germline trimming cut 2 bases from V and 5 bases from J; bases unmatched to any gene: 3. CDR3 bases: TGTGCCTGGAGTACCGGGACAGGGAATGAAAAACTGTTTTTT. Protein product: CAWSTGTGNEKLFF.